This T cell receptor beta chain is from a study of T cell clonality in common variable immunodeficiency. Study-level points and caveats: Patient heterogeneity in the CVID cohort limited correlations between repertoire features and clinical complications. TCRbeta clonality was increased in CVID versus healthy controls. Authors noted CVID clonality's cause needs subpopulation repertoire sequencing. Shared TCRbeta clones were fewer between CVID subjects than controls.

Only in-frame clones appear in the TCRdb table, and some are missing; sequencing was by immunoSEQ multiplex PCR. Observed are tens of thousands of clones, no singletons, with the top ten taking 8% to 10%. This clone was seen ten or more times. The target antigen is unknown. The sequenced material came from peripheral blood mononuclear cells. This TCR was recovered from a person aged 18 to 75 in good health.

CDR3 bases read: TGTGCCTGGACCATTTTTGACAATGAG. This sequence encodes CAWTIFDNE. The CDR3 in its entirety is CAWTIFDNEQFF. The chain carries TRBV30 and TRBJ2-1; D remains unclear. Read data end 3 residues before the CDR3 end; the end is taken from the germline J gene. Trimming cost V 4 bases and J 5 bases, with 9 bases left between them. This CDR3 is 12 amino acids long. Germline CDR1 is GTSNPN and CDR2 is SVGIG (reference sequence).